This T cell receptor beta chain was found in a study of beta chain features in type 1 diabetes. Investigators reverse transcribed all isolated RNA, so they sequenced expressed TCRB transcripts. Assay: immunoSEQ multiplex PCR; the TCRdb copy retains only in-frame clones and omits some. The top ten clones hold under 0.05% of a sample with 350,000 or so clones, roughly a fifth of them seen once. Trimming cost V 5 bases and J 7 bases; bases outside gene matches: 13. This CDR3 has 16 residues. The germline gives CDR1 SEHNR, CDR2 FQNEAQ (reference sequence). The V call is TRBV7-9, the J call TRBJ2-1; the match to TRBD2 covers 8 bases. Sample: naive CD4+ T cells from blood. This sequence was found in a woman aged 18-29 years in good health. The CDR3 nucleotides read TGTGCCAGCAGCCCTCGAGGAGCGGGAGCCCCAAATGAGCAGTTCTTC. As protein: CASSPRGAGAPNEQFF.